The next 29 T cell receptor beta chains were all read from a single sample in a study of blood T cells in healthy people across ages. Primers used in a second PCR of about 7 to 12 cycles were a sample-barcoded 5' primer and a J-beta primer mix. A single record per CDR3 protein comes from TCRdb applying MiXCR to the 5' RACE reads. This sample yields about 1.6 million distinct CDR3 sequences, of which roughly 30% are seen a single time; about 11% belongs to the top ten. The source material was blood. The receptors shown here come from a woman aged 30 to 39 in good health.

There are a few counts of this clonotype. This chain uses TRBV24-1 with TRBJ2-6; D remains ambiguous. From germline, CDR1 is KGHDR and CDR2 SFDVKD. This CDR3 is built from 18 residues. Between the trimmed V and J ends, which lost 3 bases and 1 base, there was a span of 15 bases. CDR3 in DNA: TGTGCCACCAGTGATCCCCCCCCAGGTTATTCTGGGGCCAACGTCCTGACTTTC. Translation: CATSDPPPGYSGANVLTF.

This clonotype was seen only a few times. This chain connects TRBV15 to TRBJ2-5; TRBD1 might be the D (5 bases). In germline, CDR1 is LNHNV, CDR2 YYDKDF (reference sequence). V dropped 2 bases and J dropped 1 base, with 11 bases sitting between them. This CDR3 has 15 residues. CDR3 sequence (DNA): TGTGCCACCAGCAGACTAGACAGCCTCCAAGAGACCCAGTACTTC. It specifies CATSRLDSLQETQYF.

With respect to this clonotype: A much bigger clone sits one base away, suggesting this may be a read error. The chain joins TRBV29-1 to TRBJ2-5; 7 bases fit TRBD2. The V gene's germline CDR1 is SQVTM and CDR2 ANQGSEA. There are 15 residues in the CDR3. The CDR3 DNA reads TGCAGCGTTGAGTGGCTCGCTCAGAGCGGGGAGACCCGGTACTTC. Amino acids: CSVEWLAQSGETRYF.

This clonotype was recorded many times. V gene TRBV6-1 combines with J gene TRBJ2-7; D might be TRBD1 (6 bases). V lost 3 bases and J 3 bases, leaving 18 bases between the germline ends. The CDR3 extends over 16 amino acids. CDR1 is MNHNS, CDR2 SASEGT, per germline. The chain's CDR3 is CASSDYYQGLDYEQYF. As DNA, the CDR3 is TGTGCCAGCAGTGATTACTACCAGGGGTTGGACTACGAGCAGTACTTC.

The V gene is TRBV5-1, the J gene TRBJ2-7; 8 bases fit TRBD1. V shed 0 bases and J 5 bases; nucleotides not matched to a gene: 7. CDR1 is SGHRS, CDR2 YFSETQ, per germline. The CDR3 consists of 15 residues. The CDR3 sequence: CASSLATMTGDEQYF. The CDR3 DNA reads TGCGCCAGCAGCTTGGCCACAATGACAGGGGACGAGCAGTACTTC.

The CDR3, as DNA: TGCGCCAGCAGTGAGTCGGGGGACAGGGGTTCCTACGAGCAGTACTTC. Encoded protein: CASSESGDRGSYEQYF. The chain is built from TRBV10-2 and TRBJ2-5; TRBD1 aligns across 10 bases. The tail of the sequence fits TRBJ2-7 better, so the J call may be wrong. There are 16 residues in the CDR3. The germline V gene encodes CDR1 WSHSY and CDR2 SAAADI.

This clonotype was detected a few times. The V gene is TRBV12-3 or TRBV12-4, the J gene TRBJ2-7; D is perhaps TRBD2 (5 bases). Trimming removed 1 base from V and 0 bases from J, with 13 bases in between. This CDR3 region has 16 residues. This CDR3 reads CASSLGTGRSSYEQYF. CDR3 bases: TGTGCCAGCAGTTTAGGGACGGGAAGAAGCTCCTACGAGCAGTACTTC.

This clonotype occurred a few times. The chain uses TRBV6-6 and TRBJ2-1, with D maybe TRBD1 (5 bases). V lost 2 bases to trimming and J lost 8 bases, with 10 bases between them. Per the germline V gene, CDR1 is MNHNY and CDR2 is SVGAGI (reference sequence). The CDR3 loop spans 13 amino acids. CDR3 sequence reads: CASSYGQGDEQFF. The CDR3 nucleotides read TGTGCCAGCAGTTACGGGCAGGGCGATGAGCAGTTCTTC.

V is TRBV9 and J is TRBJ2-7; 7 bases align to TRBD2. V dropped 0 bases and J dropped 1; count of bases not matched to a gene: 4. Germline values: CDR1 SGDLS, CDR2 YYNGEE. This CDR3 is built from 15 residues. CDR3 in DNA: TGTGCCAGCAGCGTAGGACTAGCTGCGTCCTACGAGCAGTACTTC. Protein: CASSVGLAASYEQYF.

This clonotype was detected only a few times. J is TRBJ2-7 and V is TRBV28, with D tentatively TRBD1 or TRBD2 (5 bases each). V was shortened by 5 bases and J by 5 bases, with 19 bases between the two germline ends. This CDR3 contains 15 residues. The germline gives CDR1 MDHEN, CDR2 SYDVKM. DNA for the CDR3: TGTGCCAGCAGTAATAATGATTGGGGGATCGACGAGCAGTACTTC. It encodes CASSNNDWGIDEQYF.

A few counts support this clonotype. The chain links TRBV29-1 to TRBJ1-2; TRBD1 might be the D (6 bases). The CDR3 has 13 amino acids. Germline loops: CDR1 SQVTM, CDR2 ANQGSEA. Trimming took off 5 bases at V and 1 base at J, with 11 bases between the two ends. CDR3 sequence reads: CSVRGGNNYGYTF. CDR3 coding DNA: TGCAGCGTTAGGGGGGGGAATAACTATGGCTACACCTTC.

In this sample, this clonotype turned up once. This sequence joins TRBV27 and TRBJ2-1; D call uncertain. Germline V gene lookup returns CDR1 MNHEY and CDR2 SMNVEV (reference sequence). This CDR3 is built from 14 residues. Trimming left V 5 bases short and J 3 bases short, with 11 bases between. CDR3 amino acids: CASSPPRLYNEQFF. CDR3 DNA: TGTGCCAGCAGTCCGCCCCGGCTCTACAATGAGCAGTTCTTC.

A remark on this clonotype: This CDR3 fails to terminate in the conserved phenylalanine or tryptophan, so it likely reflects a read error. The chain recombines TRBV5-6 with TRBJ2-7; no clear D gene. Germline V CDR1 and CDR2: SGHDT, YYEEEE. The CDR3 contains 14 residues. V was trimmed by 5 bases and J by 0 bases, leaving 12 bases between them. CDR3 in amino acids: CASRLKSSSYEQYC. In DNA form, the CDR3 reads TGTGCCAGCAGGTTGAAGAGCAGCTCCTACGAGCAGTACTGC.

The chain couples TRBV20-1 to TRBJ1-1; D is possibly TRBD1 (5 bases). The CDR3 spans 15 residues. CDR1 is DFQATT, CDR2 SNEGSKA, per germline (reference sequence). V lost 3 bases, J lost 0 bases, and 14 bases lay in between. In DNA form, the CDR3 reads TGCAGTGCTAGGGGGCAGGAGCTATTGAACACTGAAGCTTTCTTT. This codes for CSARGQELLNTEAFF.

The chain couples TRBV27 to TRBJ1-4; the D gene is possibly TRBD1 (5 bases). This CDR3 comprises 15 residues. Germline V gene lookup returns CDR1 MNHEY and CDR2 SMNVEV (reference sequence). Between the trimmed V and J ends, which lost 6 bases and 8 bases, there was a span of 19 bases. The CDR3 nucleotides read TGTGCCAGCAGCTCCGGGGTCGGGGCGAGAGAAAAACTGTTTTTT. As protein: CASSSGVGAREKLFF.

In this sample, this clonotype turned up a few times. V and J are TRBV28 and TRBJ2-7, with D perhaps matching TRBD2 (6 bases). This CDR3 is 15 amino acids long. V was clipped by 3 bases and J by 4 bases, with 16 bases between them. Germline CDR1 reads MDHEN; CDR2 reads SYDVKM. CDR3 in amino acids: CASSFLGRNEYEQYF. The CDR3 nucleotides are TGTGCCAGCAGTTTCCTCGGGAGAAACGAATACGAGCAGTACTTC.

This clonotype has a handful of counts. The chain uses TRBV28 and TRBJ1-5; unclear D gene. CDR1 is MDHEN, CDR2 SYDVKM, per germline. The CDR3 is made up of 15 amino acids. Trimming cost V 6 bases and J 3 bases, with 15 bases left between them. The CDR3 sequence: CASRLQRAFNQPQHF. As DNA, the CDR3 is TGTGCCAGCAGATTACAGAGAGCCTTCAATCAGCCCCAGCATTTT.

This clonotype was observed a handful of times. The chain combines TRBV27 with TRBJ2-5, with TRBD2 identical over 10 bases. The DNA end lines up better with TRBJ2-7; the J call may be wrong. The CDR3 has 13 residues. Looked up from germline, CDR1 is MNHEY and CDR2 is SMNVEV (reference sequence). The CDR3 DNA reads TGTGCCAGCAGTGGGACTAGCGTTCACGAGCAGTACTTC. This sequence encodes CASSGTSVHEQYF.

In nucleotides, the CDR3 is TGTGCCAGCAGTAGCATGGTTGGCAAATTTCTTAGCAATCAGCCCCAGCATTTT. Translating gives CASSSMVGKFLSNQPQHF. The V and J genes are TRBV6-2 or TRBV6-3 and TRBJ1-5; D is undetermined. V was cut by 5 bases and J by 0 bases, with 20 bases left in between. The CDR3 length is 18 residues. Germline loops: CDR1 MNHEY, CDR2 SVGEGT.

This clonotype was counted once. J is TRBJ2-7 and V is TRBV7-9; the D gene is possibly TRBD1 (6 bases). This CDR3 has 13 amino acids. V was cut by 7 bases and J by 3 bases, with 13 bases left in between. CDR1 is SEHNR and CDR2 is FQNEAQ in the germline V gene (reference sequence). In DNA form, the CDR3 reads TGTGCCAGCAATCCCCAGGGACACTACGAGCAGTACTTC. It encodes CASNPQGHYEQYF.

The chain uses TRBV29-1 and TRBJ1-2; unclear D gene. The germline CDR1 and CDR2 sequences are SQVTM and ANQGSEA. This CDR3 comprises 13 residues. With 0 bases removed from V and 6 bases from J, the gap between germline ends came to 11 bases. The CDR3 DNA follows: TGCAGCGTTGAAGATAGGTTGGAGGATGGCTACACCTTC. Translation gives CSVEDRLEDGYTF.

The chain joins TRBV4-1 to TRBJ2-3; 9 positions agree with TRBD2. In germline, CDR1 is MGHRA, CDR2 YSYEKL. This CDR3 is 18 amino acids long. V was clipped by 4 bases and J by 2 bases; unmatched bases: 13. CDR3 nucleotide sequence: TGCGCCAGCAGCCGCCCCCCGAGTAGCGGGGGAACCACAGATACGCAGTATTTT. Amino acid sequence: CASSRPPSSGGTTDTQYF.

The V gene is TRBV2, the J gene TRBJ2-1; 8 positions agree with TRBD1. Germline CDR1 SNHLY, CDR2 FYNNEI. J gave up 8 bases and V 6 bases, and 6 bases lay outside the gene matches. The CDR3 runs to 13 residues. This chain's CDR3 is CASRDRVFYEQFF. The CDR3 nucleotides are TGTGCCAGCAGGGACAGGGTCTTTTATGAGCAGTTCTTC.

This clonotype has only a few counts. The rearrangement joins TRBV5-1 to TRBJ2-4; 7 nucleotides match TRBD2. CDR3 size: 19 residues. Germline loops: CDR1 SGHRS, CDR2 YFSETQ. Trimming removed 4 bases from V and 0 bases from J; junction bases left unmatched: 16. The DNA for the CDR3 is TGCGCCAGCAGCGCCGGACGGGAGGTGGAACTACTAGCCAAAAACATTCAGTACTTC. The encoded protein is CASSAGREVELLAKNIQYF.

This clonotype was picked up many times. The chain is built from TRBV7-9 and TRBJ1-2; D is uncertain. V dropped 0 bases and J dropped 3 bases, with 8 bases sitting between them. The CDR3 contains 14 residues. Per germline, CDR1 SEHNR and CDR2 FQNEAQ (reference sequence). In DNA, the CDR3 is TGTGCCAGCAGCTTAGCCAGCGGCTACTATGGCTACACCTTC. It encodes CASSLASGYYGYTF.

V and J are TRBV20-1 and TRBJ2-6; D not certain. Trimming cost V 1 base and J 4 bases, with 17 bases left between them. From germline, CDR1 is DFQATT and CDR2 SNEGSKA (reference sequence). This CDR3 region has 17 residues. In nucleotides, the CDR3 is TGCAGTGCTAGAGGCTTAGAACGGGTGACCGGGGCCAACGTCCTGACTTTC. This encodes CSARGLERVTGANVLTF.

The rearrangement uses TRBV24-1 and TRBJ2-3; 8 bases match TRBD1. V trimming: 3 bases; J trimming: 1 base; junction bases outside the gene matches: 8. The CDR3 runs 17 residues. Germline V lookup: CDR1 KGHDR, CDR2 SFDVKD. CDR3 residues: CATSDRTGIMRTDTQYF. The CDR3 coding sequence is TGTGCCACCAGTGATCGGACAGGGATCATGCGCACAGATACGCAGTATTTT.

The chain couples TRBV20-1 to TRBJ2-7; 15 bases fit TRBD2. The germline CDR1 and CDR2 sequences are DFQATT and SNEGSKA (reference sequence). After removal of 2 bases from V and 3 bases from J, the junction contained 5 bases not matched to a gene. CDR3 length equals 16 residues. The CDR3 sequence is CSARQGLAGGFYEQYF. The CDR3 DNA reads TGCAGTGCTAGACAGGGACTAGCGGGGGGTTTCTACGAGCAGTACTTC.

This clonotype was seen only a few times. V and J are TRBV10-3 and TRBJ2-1; 10 bases map to TRBD2. Germline CDR1 ENHRY, CDR2 SYGVKD. The CDR3 totals 15 residues. With 6 bases clipped from V and 7 bases from J, the junction kept 9 bases outside the gene matches. CDR3 in amino acids: CAIRASGRAENEQFF. The CDR3 DNA is TGTGCCATCAGAGCCAGCGGGAGGGCCGAAAATGAGCAGTTCTTC.